Listed below are T cell receptor beta chains from one sample, sequenced in a study of blood T cell repertoires in COVID-19. Libraries were prepared by immunoSEQ multiplex PCR; TCRdb keeps only in-frame clonotypes and omits some of them. The sample has 120,000 or so clones, 80% to 90% seen once; the top ten hold more than 3.5%. Sequencing was performed on peripheral blood. Receptors were obtained from a woman aged 60-75 years with acute or convalescent COVID-19. The CDR3 runs from the conserved cysteine through the conserved F or W. Fields, in order: J gene, V gene, D gene, clone size, CDR3 protein, CDR3 DNA. The D gene is left open where the match is weak. The size of a clone is reported for some rows only, either as once, few or many, or as a class for expanded clones.

J: TRBJ1-1
V: TRBV19
D: .
size: .
CDR3: CASSPGDSEAFF
DNA: TGTGCCAGTAGTCCCGGCGACTCTGAAGCTTTCTTT

J: TRBJ2-1
V: TRBV11-2
D: TRBD2
size: .
CDR3: CASSLETVAGEQFF
DNA: TGTGCCAGCAGCTTAGAAACAGTAGCGGGTGAGCAGTTCTTC

J: TRBJ2-2
V: TRBV5-1
D: TRBD1
size: .
CDR3: CASRMGQEIGELFF
DNA: TGCGCCAGCAGAATGGGACAGGAAATCGGGGAGCTGTTTTTT

J: TRBJ1-1
V: TRBV3-1/TRBV3-2
D: .
size: once
CDR3: CASSQDLRNTEAFF
DNA: TGTGCCAGCAGCCAAGATCTACGGAACACTGAAGCTTTCTTT

J: TRBJ2-1
V: TRBV24-1
D: TRBD2
size: .
CDR3: CATSRLAGGNEQFF
DNA: TGTGCCACCAGCCGACTAGCGGGAGGCAACGAGCAGTTCTTC

J: TRBJ2-1
V: TRBV19
D: .
size: .
CDR3: CASSVTGDEQFF
DNA: TGTGCCAGTAGTGTGACGGGGGATGAGCAGTTCTTC

J: TRBJ1-1
V: TRBV6-5
D: TRBD1
size: .
CDR3: CASSRTGVTEAFF
DNA: TGTGCCAGCAGCCGGACAGGGGTGACTGAAGCTTTCTTT

J: TRBJ2-3
V: TRBV11-3
D: .
size: .
CDR3: CASSLLRYGGTDTQYF
DNA: TGTGCCAGCAGCTTACTGCGGTACGGGGGCACAGATACGCAGTATTTT

J: TRBJ2-1
V: TRBV5-1
D: .
size: once
CDR3: CASSLTSRNEQFF
DNA: TGCGCCAGCAGCCTCACTAGCAGAAATGAGCAGTTCTTC

J: TRBJ2-2
V: TRBV9
D: .
size: once
CDR3: CASSAGAHGGNGELFF
DNA: TGTGCCAGCAGCGCAGGCGCCCACGGGGGTAACGGGGAGCTGTTTTTT

J: TRBJ1-2
V: TRBV2
D: .
size: .
CDR3: CASAPVGLLARGYTF
DNA: TGTGCCAGCGCTCCGGTCGGACTCCTAGCGCGTGGCTACACCTTC

J: TRBJ2-1
V: TRBV14
D: .
size: .
CDR3: CASSQDRSVPGVLF
DNA: TGTGCCAGCAGCCAAGATCGATCAGTGCCCGGGGTCCTCTTC

J: TRBJ1-2
V: TRBV5-4
D: .
size: few
CDR3: CASSLAGDGYTF
DNA: TGTGCCAGCAGCTTGGCAGGGGATGGCTACACCTTC

J: TRBJ1-3
V: TRBV3-1/TRBV3-2
D: TRBD1
size: .
CDR3: CASSPRTGSGNTIYF
DNA: TGTGCCAGCAGTCCCCGGACAGGGAGTGGAAACACCATATATTTT

J: TRBJ2-1
V: TRBV24-1
D: .
size: .
CDR3: CATSDLHSSSYNEQFF
DNA: TGTGCCACCAGTGATCTCCACTCGAGCTCCTACAATGAGCAGTTCTTC

J: TRBJ1-1
V: TRBV6-5
D: .
size: .
CDR3: CASSTVPGAGTEAFF
DNA: TGTGCCAGCAGTACGGTACCAGGGGCTGGGACTGAAGCTTTCTTT

J: TRBJ2-1
V: TRBV24-1
D: .
size: .
CDR3: CATSDFSPSDEQFF
DNA: TGTGCCACCAGTGATTTTAGTCCTTCGGATGAGCAGTTCTTC

J: TRBJ1-2
V: TRBV24-1
D: .
size: .
CDR3: CATSAGGMSGYTF
DNA: TGTGCCACCAGTGCTGGAGGGATGAGTGGCTACACCTTC

J: TRBJ1-5
V: TRBV19
D: .
size: .
CDR3: CATTGLISNQPQHF
DNA: TGTGCCACTACTGGTTTGATTAGCAATCAGCCCCAGCATTTT

J: TRBJ2-5
V: TRBV25-1
D: .
size: once
CDR3: CASTPGDQETQYF
DNA: TGTGCCAGCACCCCCGGGGACCAAGAGACCCAGTACTTC

J: TRBJ2-1
V: TRBV5-1
D: .
size: few
CDR3: CASSLAGTYNEQFF
DNA: TGCGCCAGCAGCTTGGCGGGAACGTACAATGAGCAGTTCTTC

J: TRBJ2-1
V: TRBV2
D: TRBD2
size: .
CDR3: CASRDSGSKQFF
DNA: TGTGCCAGCCGGGATAGCGGGAGCAAGCAGTTCTTC

J: TRBJ1-3
V: TRBV7-2
D: TRBD1
size: .
CDR3: CASSTTGGRGNTIYF
DNA: TGTGCCAGCAGTACAACAGGGGGACGTGGAAACACCATATATTTT

J: TRBJ1-5
V: TRBV28
D: TRBD1
size: .
CDR3: CASSLRWTGDSQPQHF
DNA: TGTGCCAGCAGTTTACGTTGGACAGGGGATAGTCAGCCCCAGCATTTT

J: TRBJ2-3
V: TRBV3-1/TRBV3-2
D: TRBD2
size: .
CDR3: CASRPSGGFTDTQYF
DNA: TGTGCCAGCAGGCCTAGCGGGGGTTTCACAGATACGCAGTATTTT

J: TRBJ2-1
V: TRBV7-8
D: .
size: .
CDR3: CASSLQQNPYNEQFF
DNA: TGTGCCAGCAGCTTACAACAGAATCCCTACAATGAGCAGTTCTTC

J: TRBJ1-5
V: TRBV6-1
D: .
size: .
CDR3: CASSESGRGYNQPQHF
DNA: TGTGCCAGCAGTGAATCAGGCAGGGGTTACAATCAGCCCCAGCATTTT

J: TRBJ1-1
V: TRBV24-1
D: .
size: .
CDR3: CATSDSSGLDTEAFF
DNA: TGTGCCACCAGTGATAGTAGCGGCCTGGACACTGAAGCTTTCTTT

J: TRBJ1-5
V: TRBV2
D: .
size: .
CDR3: CASKPQGVKQPQHF
DNA: TGTGCCAGCAAGCCTCAGGGTGTCAAGCAGCCCCAGCATTTT

J: TRBJ2-5
V: TRBV6-5
D: .
size: .
CDR3: CASANAAQETQYF
DNA: TGTGCCAGCGCCAATGCGGCCCAAGAGACCCAGTACTTC

J: TRBJ1-5
V: TRBV6-6
D: TRBD1
size: .
CDR3: CASSPGQGIRTQHF
DNA: TGTGCCAGCAGCCCCGGACAGGGGATTAGGACCCAGCATTTT

J: TRBJ2-3
V: TRBV15
D: .
size: .
CDR3: CATSRGLGQLSTDTQYF
DNA: TGTGCCACCAGCAGAGGATTAGGACAGTTAAGCACAGATACGCAGTATTTT

J: TRBJ2-1
V: TRBV10-2
D: .
size: .
CDR3: CASSVKPGAPYNEQFF
DNA: TGCGCCAGCAGTGTAAAGCCGGGAGCCCCCTACAATGAGCAGTTCTTC

J: TRBJ2-1
V: TRBV29-1
D: TRBD2
size: .
CDR3: CSADAGGIGQFF
DNA: TGCAGCGCTGATGCGGGGGGGATAGGGCAGTTCTTC

J: TRBJ1-2
V: TRBV9
D: .
size: .
CDR3: CASSVGWAGRNLLNYGYTF
DNA: TGTGCCAGCAGCGTAGGTTGGGCGGGCAGAAACCTACTAAACTATGGCTACACCTTC

J: TRBJ1-4
V: TRBV9
D: .
size: .
CDR3: CASSRLGEHNEKLFF
DNA: TGTGCCAGCAGCCGCCTCGGGGAGCATAATGAAAAACTGTTTTTT

J: TRBJ2-7
V: TRBV18
D: TRBD2
size: .
CDR3: CASSPLRGGSGRSSYEQYF
DNA: TGTGCCAGCTCACCCCTCCGAGGCGGTAGCGGGAGGAGCTCCTACGAGCAGTACTTC

J: TRBJ1-4
V: TRBV6-1
D: .
size: .
CDR3: CASSEAAGGGNEKLFF
DNA: TGTGCCAGCAGTGAAGCCGCGGGGGGGGGTAATGAAAAACTGTTTTTT

J: TRBJ2-1
V: TRBV10-1
D: TRBD2
size: .
CDR3: CASSERLAGDREQFF
DNA: TGCGCCAGCAGTGAGCGACTAGCGGGAGATCGTGAGCAGTTCTTC

J: TRBJ2-2
V: TRBV29-1
D: TRBD2
size: .
CDR3: CSAGTSGTGELFF
DNA: TGCAGCGCCGGGACTAGTGGCACCGGGGAGCTGTTTTTT

J: TRBJ1-6
V: TRBV5-1
D: .
size: .
CDR3: CASSTTVSRAMGHSPLHF
DNA: TGCGCCAGCAGCACCACCGTGTCCAGGGCAATGGGCCATTCACCCCTCCACTTT

J: TRBJ1-6
V: TRBV6-1
D: .
size: .
CDR3: CASSGINVQGNSPLHF
DNA: TGTGCCAGCAGTGGAATCAACGTTCAGGGGAATTCACCCCTCCACTTT

J: TRBJ1-1
V: TRBV5-1
D: .
size: .
CDR3: CASSLDGNPRRTEAFF
DNA: TGCGCCAGCAGCTTGGATGGCAATCCGCGGCGGACTGAAGCTTTCTTT

J: TRBJ2-7
V: TRBV19
D: TRBD1
size: .
CDR3: CASSKHLDRGLYEQYF
DNA: TGTGCCAGTAGCAAACACCTGGACAGGGGGCTCTACGAGCAGTACTTC

J: TRBJ2-2
V: TRBV5-4
D: TRBD2
size: .
CDR3: CASSLGTRSSTGELFF
DNA: TGTGCCAGCAGCTTAGGGACTAGGTCGAGCACCGGGGAGCTGTTTTTT

J: TRBJ1-2
V: TRBV2
D: .
size: .
CDR3: CASSGGGRGYGYTF
DNA: TGTGCCAGCAGTGGCGGGGGGCGGGGTTATGGCTACACCTTC

J: TRBJ1-6
V: TRBV7-9
D: TRBD1
size: .
CDR3: CASSRTGDHSPLHF
DNA: TGTGCCAGCAGTCGGACAGGGGACCATTCACCCCTCCACTTT

J: TRBJ1-6
V: TRBV5-5
D: .
size: few
CDR3: CASSLSYRGLNSPLHF
DNA: TGTGCCAGCAGCCTATCATACCGGGGACTAAATTCACCCCTCCACTTT

J: TRBJ2-2
V: TRBV10-1
D: .
size: .
CDR3: CASSKDSRNTGELFF
DNA: TGCGCCAGCAGTAAAGACAGCCGGAACACCGGGGAGCTGTTTTTT

J: TRBJ1-3
V: TRBV5-1
D: TRBD1
size: .
CDR3: CASSLAGGAQGAPSGNTIYF
DNA: TGCGCCAGCAGCTTGGCCGGTGGGGCACAGGGGGCCCCCTCTGGAAACACCATATATTTT

J: TRBJ1-1
V: TRBV10-3
D: TRBD1
size: .
CDR3: CAIRGTGNTEAFF
DNA: TGTGCCATCAGGGGGACAGGTAACACTGAAGCTTTCTTT

J: TRBJ2-1
V: TRBV30
D: TRBD2
size: .
CDR3: CAWSFGGSLGNEQFF
DNA: TGTGCCTGGAGTTTCGGCGGGAGCTTGGGCAATGAGCAGTTCTTC

J: TRBJ2-5
V: TRBV7-3
D: .
size: .
CDR3: CASSLKGGSGYQETQYF
DNA: TGTGCCAGCAGCTTAAAGGGGGGTAGCGGGTATCAAGAGACCCAGTACTTC

J: TRBJ2-6
V: TRBV30
D: .
size: .
CDR3: CAWSRGALASGANVLTF
DNA: TGTGCCTGGAGTCGGGGGGCTTTAGCCTCTGGGGCCAACGTCCTGACTTTC

J: TRBJ2-5
V: TRBV5-1
D: TRBD2
size: .
CDR3: CASSLDGGRAETQYF
DNA: TGCGCCAGCAGCTTGGATGGCGGGAGGGCAGAGACCCAGTACTTC